Following are 4 T cell receptor beta chains from one sample sequenced in a study of blood T cells in healthy people across ages. A J-beta primer mix and a sample-barcoded 5' primer were used in a second PCR of roughly 6 to 11 cycles. TCRdb reprocessed the 5' RACE reads via MiXCR and lists one record per CDR3 protein. The sample records some 1.4 million distinct CDR3 sequences, approximately 42% being singletons. Sample: blood. Every receptor here comes from a woman aged 18-30 years in good health.

J is TRBJ2-1 and V is TRBV27; D unresolved. This CDR3 contains 15 residues. Germline CDR1 reads MNHEY; CDR2 reads SMNVEV (reference sequence). The V end lost 8 bases, the J end lost 0 bases, and 14 bases lay between the germline ends. CDR3 sequence reads: CASRTRLSSYNEQFF. The CDR3 DNA sequence: TGTGCCAGCCGGACCCGGCTGAGCTCCTACAATGAGCAGTTCTTC.

This chain uses TRBV28 with TRBJ1-1, with D unclear. This CDR3 contains 15 residues. The V end lost 4 bases, the J end lost 1 base, and 13 bases lay between the germline ends. Germline V CDR1 and CDR2: MDHEN, SYDVKM. The CDR3 nucleotides read TGTGCCAGCAGTTCCCCCCCCGCAGGGAACACTGAAGCTTTCTTT. Its protein is CASSSPPAGNTEAFF.

The chain links TRBV25-1 to TRBJ1-4; D uncertain. CDR3 length: 15 residues. CDR1 is MGHDK and CDR2 is SYGVNS in the germline V gene. V lost 3 bases to trimming and J lost 7 bases, with 15 bases between them. The CDR3 is CASSDPRMSSEKLFF. CDR3 in DNA: TGTGCCAGCAGTGACCCCCGGATGTCAAGTGAAAAACTGTTTTTT.

This clonotype was counted at least ten times. This chain connects TRBV18 to TRBJ2-3; D is perhaps TRBD1 or TRBD2 (5 bases each). The CDR3 extends over 16 amino acids. Germline-derived CDR1 and CDR2 are KGHSH and LQKENI. Between the trimmed V and J ends, which lost 6 bases and 1 base, there was a span of 17 bases. Written as DNA, the CDR3 is TGTGCCAGCTCCCCCTCGAGGGGTCATGGCACAGATACGCAGTATTTT. As protein: CASSPSRGHGTDTQYF.